This T cell receptor beta chain appears in the sequencing data of a study of shared clonotypes between healthy human individuals. Clones were read by immunoSEQ multiplex PCR, and TCRdb kept only the in-frame ones, dropping some. This table holds about 1,900,000 clones, about 94% found once. Positively selected for CCR7, the CD45RO-negative cells used as naive CD8 cells excluded terminally differentiated effector memory CD45RA+ cells. Unmatched junction bases numbered 3, after V lost 2 bases and J lost 5 bases. Germline CDR1 is MNHNY and CDR2 is SVGAGI (reference sequence). The CDR3 totals 13 residues.

The specimen was naive CD8+ T cells sorted from blood. This clonotype was sampled from a man aged 18 to 35 in good health. The rearrangement joins TRBV6-6 to TRBJ2-7, with 7 bases that match TRBD1. The chain's CDR3 is CASSYPGTDEQYF. For the CDR3, the DNA is TGTGCCAGCAGTTACCCTGGGACAGACGAGCAGTACTTC.